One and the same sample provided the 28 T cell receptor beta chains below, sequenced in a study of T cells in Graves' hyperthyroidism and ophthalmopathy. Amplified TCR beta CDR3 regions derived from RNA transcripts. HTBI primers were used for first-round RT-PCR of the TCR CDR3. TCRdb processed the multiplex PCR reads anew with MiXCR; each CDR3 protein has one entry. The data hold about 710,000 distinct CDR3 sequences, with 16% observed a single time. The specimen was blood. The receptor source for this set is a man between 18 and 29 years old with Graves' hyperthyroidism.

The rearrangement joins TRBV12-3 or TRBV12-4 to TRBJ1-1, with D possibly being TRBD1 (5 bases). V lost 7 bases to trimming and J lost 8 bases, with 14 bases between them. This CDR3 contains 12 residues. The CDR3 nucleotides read TGTGCCAGCATCCTGAAGGGGCAAGAAGCTTTCTTT. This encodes CASILKGQEAFF.

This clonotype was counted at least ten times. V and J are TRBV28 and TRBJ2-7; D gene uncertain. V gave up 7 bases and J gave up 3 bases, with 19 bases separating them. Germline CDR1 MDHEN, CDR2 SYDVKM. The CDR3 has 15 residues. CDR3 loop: CASTVGGRAGYEQYF. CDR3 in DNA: TGTGCCAGCACAGTGGGTGGCCGGGCTGGCTACGAGCAGTACTTC.

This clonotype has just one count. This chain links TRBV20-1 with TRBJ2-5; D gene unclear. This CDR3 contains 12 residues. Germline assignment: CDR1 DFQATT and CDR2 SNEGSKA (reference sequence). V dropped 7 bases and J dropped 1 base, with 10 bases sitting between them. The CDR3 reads CSVEPFQETQYF. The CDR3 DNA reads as TGCAGTGTTGAACCATTCCAAGAGACCCAGTACTTC.

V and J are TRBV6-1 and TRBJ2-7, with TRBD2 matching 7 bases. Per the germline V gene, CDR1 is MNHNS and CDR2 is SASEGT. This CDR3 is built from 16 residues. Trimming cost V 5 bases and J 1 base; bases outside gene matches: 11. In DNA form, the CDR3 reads TGTGCCAGCAGTAAAAATATAGCGGGCAGTTCCTACGAGCAGTACTTC. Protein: CASSKNIAGSSYEQYF.

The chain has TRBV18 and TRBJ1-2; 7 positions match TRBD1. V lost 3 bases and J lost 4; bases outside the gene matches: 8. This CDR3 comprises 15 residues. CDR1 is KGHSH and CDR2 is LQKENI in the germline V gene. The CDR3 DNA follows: TGTGCCAGCTCACCCACCGGACAGGACCCCTATGGCTACACCTTC. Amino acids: CASSPTGQDPYGYTF.

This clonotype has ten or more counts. The CDR3 loop reads CASLAPGNTEAFF. DNA of the CDR3: TGTGCCAGCTTGGCCCCAGGGAACACTGAAGCTTTCTTT. The rearrangement links TRBV18 to TRBJ1-1; the D is unclear. Germline V gene data show CDR1 as KGHSH and CDR2 as LQKENI. V dropped 7 bases and J dropped 1 base, with 10 bases sitting between them. This CDR3 contains 13 residues. The full variable domain, in which reference TRBV18 and TRBJ1-1 provide the parts outside the CDR3, is NAGVMQNPRHLVRRRGQEARLRCSPMKGHSHVYWYRQLPEEGLKFMVYLQKENIIDESGMPKERFSAEFPKEGPSILRIQQVVRGDSAAYFCASLAPGNTEAFFGQGTRLTVV.

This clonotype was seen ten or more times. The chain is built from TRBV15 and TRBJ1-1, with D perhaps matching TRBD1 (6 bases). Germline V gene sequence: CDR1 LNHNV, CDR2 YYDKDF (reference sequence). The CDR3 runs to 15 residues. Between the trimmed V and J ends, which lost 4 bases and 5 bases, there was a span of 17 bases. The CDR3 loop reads CATSTFQGGQTEAFF. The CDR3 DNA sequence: TGTGCCACCAGCACCTTCCAAGGGGGGCAGACTGAAGCTTTCTTT.

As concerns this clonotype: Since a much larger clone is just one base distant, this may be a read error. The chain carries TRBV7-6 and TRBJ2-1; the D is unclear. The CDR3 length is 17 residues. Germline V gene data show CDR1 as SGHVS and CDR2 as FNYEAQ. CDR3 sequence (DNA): TGTGCCGGCAGCCCACTCGGCCGGTGGGCCAACTACAATGAGCAGTTCTTC. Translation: CAGSPLGRWANYNEQFF.

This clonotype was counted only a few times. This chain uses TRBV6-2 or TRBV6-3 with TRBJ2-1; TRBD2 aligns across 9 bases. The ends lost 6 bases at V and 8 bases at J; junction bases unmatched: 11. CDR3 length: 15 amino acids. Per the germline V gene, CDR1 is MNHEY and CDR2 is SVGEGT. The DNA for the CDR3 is TGTGCCAGCAGCCCCAGCGGGAGGTGGCCCTATGAGCAGTTCTTC. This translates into CASSPSGRWPYEQFF.

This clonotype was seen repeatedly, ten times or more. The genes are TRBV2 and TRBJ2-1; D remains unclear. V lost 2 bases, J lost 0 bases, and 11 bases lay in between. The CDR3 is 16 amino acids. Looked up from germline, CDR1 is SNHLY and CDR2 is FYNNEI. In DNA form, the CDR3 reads TGTGCCAGCAGTGAACGTCAGCTTAGCTCCTACAATGAGCAGTTCTTC. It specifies CASSERQLSSYNEQFF.

The CDR3 bases are TGTGCCATCGGGACTAGCGGGAGCAAGTCCTACGAGCAGTTCTTC. Protein sequence: CAIGTSGSKSYEQFF. This sequence joins TRBV10-3 and TRBJ2-7; TRBD2 aligns across 14 bases. The DNA end is a closer match to TRBJ2-1, so the J assignment may be wrong. The CDR3 runs 15 residues. From germline, CDR1 is ENHRY and CDR2 SYGVKD.

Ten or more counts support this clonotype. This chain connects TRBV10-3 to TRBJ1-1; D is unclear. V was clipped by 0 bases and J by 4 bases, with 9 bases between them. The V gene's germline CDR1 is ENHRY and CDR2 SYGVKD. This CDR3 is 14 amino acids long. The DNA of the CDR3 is TGTGCCATCAGTGAGTCTGTGGGGTCCACTGAAGCTTTCTTT. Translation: CAISESVGSTEAFF.

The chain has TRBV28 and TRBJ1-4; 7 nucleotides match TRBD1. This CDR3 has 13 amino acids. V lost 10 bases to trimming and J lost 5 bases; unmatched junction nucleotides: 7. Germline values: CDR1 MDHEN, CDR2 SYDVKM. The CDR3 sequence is CATQGEGNEKLFF. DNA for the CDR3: TGTGCCACCCAGGGGGAGGGGAATGAAAAACTGTTTTTT.

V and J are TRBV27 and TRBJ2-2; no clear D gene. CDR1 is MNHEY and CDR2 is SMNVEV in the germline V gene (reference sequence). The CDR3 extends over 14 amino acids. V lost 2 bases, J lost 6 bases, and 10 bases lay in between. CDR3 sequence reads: CASSLPGVPGELFF. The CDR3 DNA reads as TGTGCCAGCAGTTTACCCGGAGTCCCCGGGGAGCTGTTTTTT.

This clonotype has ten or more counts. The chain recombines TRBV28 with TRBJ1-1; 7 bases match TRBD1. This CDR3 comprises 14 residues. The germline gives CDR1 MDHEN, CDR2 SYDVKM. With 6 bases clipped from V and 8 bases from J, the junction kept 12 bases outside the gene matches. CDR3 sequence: CASSESNRGAEAFF. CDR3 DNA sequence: TGTGCCAGCAGCGAAAGTAACAGGGGCGCCGAAGCTTTCTTT.

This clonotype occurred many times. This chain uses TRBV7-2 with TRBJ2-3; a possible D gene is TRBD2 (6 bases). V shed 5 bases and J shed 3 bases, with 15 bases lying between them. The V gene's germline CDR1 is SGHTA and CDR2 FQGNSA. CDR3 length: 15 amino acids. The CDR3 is CASSPWGGITDTQYF. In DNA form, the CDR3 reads TGTGCCAGCAGCCCCTGGGGCGGGATAACAGATACGCAGTATTTT.

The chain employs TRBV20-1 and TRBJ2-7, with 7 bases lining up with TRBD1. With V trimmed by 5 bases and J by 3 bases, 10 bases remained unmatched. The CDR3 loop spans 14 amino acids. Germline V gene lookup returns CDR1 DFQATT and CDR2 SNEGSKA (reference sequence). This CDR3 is CSADGRDSLYEQYF. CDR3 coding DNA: TGCAGTGCTGACGGACGGGACAGCCTCTACGAGCAGTACTTC.

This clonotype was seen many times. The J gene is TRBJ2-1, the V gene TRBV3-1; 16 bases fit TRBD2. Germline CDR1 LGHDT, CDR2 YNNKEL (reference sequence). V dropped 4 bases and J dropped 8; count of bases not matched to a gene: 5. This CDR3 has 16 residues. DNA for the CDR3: TGTGCCAGCAGCCTGGGACTAGCGGGAGGGCGAGATGAGCAGTTCTTC. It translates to CASSLGLAGGRDEQFF.

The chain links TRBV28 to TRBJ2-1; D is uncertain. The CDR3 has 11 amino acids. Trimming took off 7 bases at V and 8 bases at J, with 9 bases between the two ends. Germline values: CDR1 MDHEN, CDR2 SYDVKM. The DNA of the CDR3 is TGTGCCAGCAACCAAGGCCATGAGCAGTTCTTC. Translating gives CASNQGHEQFF.

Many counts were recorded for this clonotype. CDR3 protein: CASSYQGYEQYF. CDR3 nucleotides: TGTGCCAGCAGTTACCAGGGTTACGAGCAGTACTTC. The chain is built from TRBV28 and TRBJ2-7; TRBD1 might be the D (5 bases). From germline, CDR1 is MDHEN and CDR2 SYDVKM. The CDR3 sequence is 12 residues long. The V end lost 4 bases, the J end lost 4 bases, and 8 bases lay between the germline ends.

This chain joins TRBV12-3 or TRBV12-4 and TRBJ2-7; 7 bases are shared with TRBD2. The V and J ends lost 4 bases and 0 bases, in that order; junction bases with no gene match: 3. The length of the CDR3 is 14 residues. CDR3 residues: CASSSWDYSYEQYF. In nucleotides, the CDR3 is TGTGCCAGCAGTTCATGGGACTACTCCTACGAGCAGTACTTC.

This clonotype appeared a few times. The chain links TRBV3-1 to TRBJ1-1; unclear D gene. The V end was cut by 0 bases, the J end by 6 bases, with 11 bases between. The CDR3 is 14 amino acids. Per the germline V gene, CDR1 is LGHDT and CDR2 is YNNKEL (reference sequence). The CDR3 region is CASSQEGPPSEAFF. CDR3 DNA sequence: TGTGCCAGCAGCCAAGAGGGCCCGCCGTCTGAAGCTTTCTTT.

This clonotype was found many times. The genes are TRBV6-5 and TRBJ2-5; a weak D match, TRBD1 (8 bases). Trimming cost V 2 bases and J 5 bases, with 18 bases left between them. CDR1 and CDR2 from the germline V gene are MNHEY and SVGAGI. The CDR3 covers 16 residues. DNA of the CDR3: TGTGCCAGCAGTTACCCGGACAGGGAGGGTGTGGAGACCCAGTACTTC. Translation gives CASSYPDREGVETQYF.

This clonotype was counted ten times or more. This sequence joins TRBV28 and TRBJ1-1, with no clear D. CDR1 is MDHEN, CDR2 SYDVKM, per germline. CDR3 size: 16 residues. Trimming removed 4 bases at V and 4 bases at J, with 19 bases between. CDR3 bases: TGTGCCAGCAGTTCCCTGGCCAATAGGTTCGGCACTGAAGCTTTCTTT. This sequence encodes CASSSLANRFGTEAFF.

The CDR3, as DNA: TGTGCCACCCTTAGCGGGGTTAACAATGAGCAGTTCTTC. Translation gives CATLSGVNNEQFF. The V and J genes are TRBV6-1 and TRBJ2-1, with 8 nucleotides matching TRBD2. J was trimmed by 5 bases and V by 10 bases; bases with no gene match: 7. Germline V lookup: CDR1 MNHNS, CDR2 SASEGT. The CDR3 has 13 amino acids.

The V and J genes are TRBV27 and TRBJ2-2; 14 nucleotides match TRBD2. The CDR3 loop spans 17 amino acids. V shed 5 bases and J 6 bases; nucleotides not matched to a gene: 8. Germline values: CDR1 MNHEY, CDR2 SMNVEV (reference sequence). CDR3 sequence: CASSRLAGGPSAGELFF. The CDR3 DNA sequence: TGTGCCAGCAGTAGACTAGCGGGAGGGCCCTCGGCCGGGGAGCTGTTTTTT.

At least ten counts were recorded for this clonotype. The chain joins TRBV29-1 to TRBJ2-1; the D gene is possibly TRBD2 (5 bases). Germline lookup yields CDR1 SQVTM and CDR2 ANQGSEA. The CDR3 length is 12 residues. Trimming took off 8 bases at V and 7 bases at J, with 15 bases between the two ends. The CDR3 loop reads CSYLGGMNEQFF. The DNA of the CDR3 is TGCAGCTATCTTGGAGGCATGAATGAGCAGTTCTTC.

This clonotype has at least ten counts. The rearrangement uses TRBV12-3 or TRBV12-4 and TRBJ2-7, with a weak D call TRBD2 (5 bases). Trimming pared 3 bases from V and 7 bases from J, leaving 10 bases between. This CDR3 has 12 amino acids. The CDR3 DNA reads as TGTGCCAGCAGTTTGGACCCGGGAGAGCAGTACTTC. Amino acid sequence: CASSLDPGEQYF.